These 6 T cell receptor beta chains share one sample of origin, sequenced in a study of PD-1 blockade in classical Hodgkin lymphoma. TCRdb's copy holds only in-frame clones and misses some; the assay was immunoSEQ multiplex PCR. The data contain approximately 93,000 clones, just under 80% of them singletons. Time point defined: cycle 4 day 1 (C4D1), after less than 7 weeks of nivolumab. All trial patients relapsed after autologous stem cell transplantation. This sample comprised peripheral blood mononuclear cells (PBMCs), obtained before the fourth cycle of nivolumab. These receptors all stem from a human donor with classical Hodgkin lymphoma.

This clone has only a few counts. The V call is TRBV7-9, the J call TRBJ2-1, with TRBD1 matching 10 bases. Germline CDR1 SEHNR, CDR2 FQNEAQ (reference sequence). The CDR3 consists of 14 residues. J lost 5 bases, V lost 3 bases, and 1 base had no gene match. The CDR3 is CASSLGQGNNEQFF. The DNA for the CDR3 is TGTGCCAGCAGCTTGGGACAGGGGAACAATGAGCAGTTCTTC.

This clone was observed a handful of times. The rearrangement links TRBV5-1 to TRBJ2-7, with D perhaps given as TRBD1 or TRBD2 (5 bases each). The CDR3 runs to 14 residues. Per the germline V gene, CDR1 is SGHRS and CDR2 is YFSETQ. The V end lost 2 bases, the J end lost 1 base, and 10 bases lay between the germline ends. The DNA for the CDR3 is TGCGCCAGCAGCTTAAGGGACGGATCCTACGAGCAGTACTTC. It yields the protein CASSLRDGSYEQYF.

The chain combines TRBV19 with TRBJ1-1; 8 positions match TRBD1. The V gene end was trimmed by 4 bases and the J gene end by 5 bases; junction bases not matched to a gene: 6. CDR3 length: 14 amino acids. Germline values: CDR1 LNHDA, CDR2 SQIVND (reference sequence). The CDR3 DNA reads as TGTGCCAGTAGTAAGACAGGGGTGGGTACTGAAGCTTTCTTT. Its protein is CASSKTGVGTEAFF.

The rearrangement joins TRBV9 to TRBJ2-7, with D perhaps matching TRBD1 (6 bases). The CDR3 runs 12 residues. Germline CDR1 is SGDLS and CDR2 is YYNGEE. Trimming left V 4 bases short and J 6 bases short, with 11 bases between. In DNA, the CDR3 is TGTGCCAGCAGCCTGATGGGGGCCGAGCAGTACTTC. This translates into CASSLMGAEQYF.

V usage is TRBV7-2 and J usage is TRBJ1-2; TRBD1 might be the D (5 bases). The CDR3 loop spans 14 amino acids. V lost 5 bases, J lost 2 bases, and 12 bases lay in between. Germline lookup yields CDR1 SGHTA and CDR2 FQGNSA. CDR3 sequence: CASSETALNYGYTF. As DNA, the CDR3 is TGTGCCAGCAGCGAGACAGCTTTAAACTATGGCTACACCTTC.

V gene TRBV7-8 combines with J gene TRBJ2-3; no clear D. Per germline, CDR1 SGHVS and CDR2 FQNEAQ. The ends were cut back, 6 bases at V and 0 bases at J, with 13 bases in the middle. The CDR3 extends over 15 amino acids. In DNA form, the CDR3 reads TGTGCCAGCAGGCTTAGAGGCAGAAGCACAGATACGCAGTATTTT. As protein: CASRLRGRSTDTQYF. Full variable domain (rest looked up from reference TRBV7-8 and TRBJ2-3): GAGVSQSPRYKVAKRGQDVALRCDPISGHVSLFWYQQALGQGPEFLTYFQNEAQLDKSGLPSDRFFAERPEGSVSTLKIQRTQQEDSAVYLCASRLRGRSTDTQYFGPGTRLTVL.